This T cell receptor beta chain stems from a study of vaccination and CD4 T cells after COVID-19. As for the study in general: Six males and four females constituted the convalescent cohort, two of whom were Hispanic. The control cultures got either a CEFX pool, an HIV-1 Nef pool, or no peptide at all.

With respect to this clonotype: Its target is unknown.

Cultured CD4+ T-cell DNA underwent Oncomine TCR Beta short-read sequencing. TCRdb reprocessed the PCR reads with MiXCR, giving one entry per CDR3 protein. Of roughly 10,000 distinct CDR3 sequences in the sample, 40% to 65% were seen once. Treatment denoted: approximately 10-day PBMC culture with coronavirus spike peptide pools or control peptides (ViraFEST assay). The study, taken as a whole, reports: In convalescent patients, a median 86.3% of reactive clones appeared only post-vaccination.

The sequencing input was CD4+ T cells from blood, cultured in vitro. The TCR sequence derives from a human donor who had recovered from COVID-19.

CDR3 sequence (DNA): TGTGCCAGCAGTCTGTTCTCAGGGGGCCCTAATCGAGACTATGGCTACACCTTC. Residues: CASSLFSGGPNRDYGYTF. V and J are TRBV6-2 or TRBV6-3 and TRBJ1-2; 8 bases match TRBD1. The CDR3 sequence is 18 residues long. The germline V gene encodes CDR1 MNHEY and CDR2 SVGEGT. The junction had 17 bases not matched to a gene; V was cut back by 5 bases and J by 3 bases.